These 5 T cell receptor beta chains came from one sample sequenced in a study of technical replicates of blood from a handful of donors. Using immunoSEQ multiplex PCR, the repertoire was profiled, and TCRdb retains in-frame clones only, with some absent. The table shows tens of thousands of clones, with approximately 96% occurring only once. The sequencing sample was made of T cells isolated from PBMCs. The source of these receptors is a human donor in good health.

This rearrangement joins TRBV30 to TRBJ1-5; D not certain. V was pared by 3 bases and J by 1 base, with 4 bases between. The CDR3 spans 12 residues. Germline loops: CDR1 GTSNPN, CDR2 SVGIG (reference sequence). The CDR3 loop is CAWRSSNQPQHF. As DNA, the CDR3 is TGTGCCTGGAGAAGCAGCAATCAGCCCCAGCATTTT.

This clone came up once. V usage is TRBV19 and J usage is TRBJ2-1, with 9 bases fitting TRBD2. CDR3 length: 15 amino acids. Germline values: CDR1 LNHDA, CDR2 SQIVND (reference sequence). J gave up 7 bases and V 1 base, and 5 bases lay outside the gene matches. DNA of the CDR3: TGTGCCAGTAGTATAGGCGGGAGGGAGGTAAATGAGCAGTTCTTC. Its protein product is CASSIGGREVNEQFF.

J is TRBJ1-1 and V is TRBV20-1; no definite D call. This CDR3 is built from 11 residues. The V end was cut by 3 bases, the J end by 8 bases, with 10 bases between. CDR1 and CDR2 from the germline V gene are DFQATT and SNEGSKA (reference sequence). CDR3 DNA sequence: TGCAGTGCTAGCCGGGGTACCGAAGCTTTCTTT. As protein: CSASRGTEAFF.

CDR3 in amino acids: CASSSSLGQGIFETQYF. CDR3 nucleotides: TGTGCCAGCAGCTCCTCGCTCGGACAGGGCATTTTTGAGACCCAGTACTTC. The rearrangement uses TRBV7-6 and TRBJ2-5; TRBD1 agrees at 8 bases. The germline V gene encodes CDR1 SGHVS and CDR2 FNYEAQ. The ends lost 4 bases at V and 5 bases at J; junction bases unmatched: 15. CDR3 length equals 17 residues. Combining the CDR3 with reference TRBV7-6 and TRBJ2-5 gives the whole variable domain GAGVSQSPRYKVTKRGQDVALRCDPISGHVSLYWYRQALGQGPEFLTYFNYEAQQDKSGLPNDRFSAERPEGSISTLTIQRTEQRDSAMYRCASSSSLGQGIFETQYFGPGTRLLVL.

The J gene is TRBJ2-7, the V gene TRBV27; 7 bases agree with TRBD2. The CDR3 is 16 amino acids. Per germline, CDR1 MNHEY and CDR2 SMNVEV (reference sequence). The V segment lost 0 bases and the J segment 3 bases; nucleotides outside the gene matches: 8. The CDR3 nucleotides read TGTGCCAGCAGTTTATCTGGGGAGGGCGATTTCTACGAGCAGTACTTC. Translation: CASSLSGEGDFYEQYF.